Included here is one T cell receptor (beta chain) sequence, with context. No antigen is known for it. Additional DNA sequences in this sample encode the identical CDR3. This record belongs to a study of shared clonotypes between healthy human individuals. Findings and limits, study-wide: Shared across a few donors were roughly 4.8% of the naive CD4 clonotypes. Sequencing depth was predicted to influence how clonotypes are shared among donors. Estimated richness was generally greater in naive than memory subsets.

TCRdb's table, derived via immunoSEQ multiplex PCR, lists solely in-frame clones and lacks some. The sample has 2.3 million or so clones; approximately 95% are singletons. This CDR3 has 13 amino acids. Trimming pared 0 bases from V and 3 bases from J, leaving 7 bases between. Germline V gene data show CDR1 as SGHRS and CDR2 as YFSETQ. The sequenced material came from naive CD4+ T cells from PBMCs. The subset is: CD45RA+ positively selected. The chain uses TRBV5-1 and TRBJ2-7; TRBD1 is a possible D gene (5 bases). The receptor was derived from a man in his late teens or twenties in good health. Some clones in this sample may be carry-over from other donors' samples. The CDR3 DNA reads as TGCGCCAGCAGCTTGGTAGGGGACTACGAGCAGTACTTC. Protein sequence: CASSLVGDYEQYF. Drawing the rest from reference TRBV5-1 and TRBJ2-7, the complete variable domain is KAGVTQTPRYLIKTRGQQVTLSCSPISGHRSVSWYQQTPGQGLQFLFEYFSETQRNKGNFPGRFSGRQFSNSRSEMNVSTLELGDSALYLCASSLVGDYEQYFGPGTRLTVT.